Sequencing of this T cell receptor beta chain was carried out in a study of prognosis after radiotherapy for stage I lung cancer. Findings and caveats of the study: As reported, TRBV and TRBJ gene usage differed between patients who had metastases and those who did not.

CDR3 length: 13 amino acids. Germline V gene data show CDR1 as MNHEY and CDR2 as SVGEGT. The V and J ends lost 6 bases and 7 bases respectively, with 15 bases between them. Notes on this clonotype: The target antigen is unknown. A much larger clone differs from this one at a single base, so this may be a read error.

The genomic DNA TCR beta CDR3 region underwent two rounds of multiplex PCR. The first PCR round targeted every TRBV and TRBJ gene with specific primers. TCRdb re-derived calls from the multiplex PCR reads in MiXCR, one entry per CDR3 protein. The repertoire has around 20,000 distinct CDR3 sequences, around three fifths of them found once; the top ten carry 27%. On CT and PET/CT, all patients were node-negative, and none had prior chemotherapy, radiotherapy or other malignancies. The sequences come from PBMCs, collected before or after stereotactic body radiation therapy (not recorded which). The origin of this receptor is a donor older than 45 with non-small cell lung cancer. The rearrangement uses TRBV6-2 or TRBV6-3 and TRBJ2-5; D unclear. CDR3 in DNA: TGTGCCAGCAGCGTGAGCCGACTTGTGACCCAGTACTTC. Its translation: CASSVSRLVTQYF.